The clone carrying this T cell receptor (beta chain) has more than one count but fewer than ten. The data were obtained in a study of blood T cells in healthy people across ages. It was with a sample-barcoded 5' primer and a J-beta primer mix that a second PCR of roughly 7 to 11 cycles was run. In TCRdb, the 5' RACE reads were re-called with MiXCR into one record per CDR3 protein. This table holds roughly 700,000 distinct CDR3 sequences, 20% to 25% found once. The CDR3 has 14 amino acids. V shed 7 bases, J shed 1 base, and the junction held 6 bases outside the gene matches. Germline loops: CDR1 SNHLY, CDR2 FYNNEI. Another study also made use of these data, one on T cells of mothers and their children. Per that paper: Reads recorded for TCR beta CDR3 numbered over 9 million per mother and roughly 2.7 million per child.

This clonotype was obtained from a boy between 10 and 17 years old in good health. The rearrangement joins TRBV2 to TRBJ2-5, with TRBD2 matching over 7 bases. Sequencing used blood. DNA for the CDR3: TGTGCCAGCATCTTCGGCGGGGGCCAAGAGACCCAGTACTTC. It is translated as CASIFGGGQETQYF.